The clone carrying this TCR beta chain occurred a few times. What it recognizes is unknown. TCRdb's table, derived via immunoSEQ multiplex PCR, lists solely in-frame clones and lacks some. The sample lists hundreds of thousands of clones, about 80% seen once, with about 1.8% in the top ten. This record belongs to a study of shared clonotypes between healthy human individuals. Study-level background: Three plates each covered CD4 naive and memory; CD8 naive two, CD8 memory one. The study, taken as a whole, reports: The expectation was that sequencing depth would affect clonotype sharing among donors.

This CDR3 is built from 15 residues. Germline CDR1 is MDHEN and CDR2 is SYDVKM. Trimming took 5 bases from V and 2 from J, leaving 16 bases between them. This clonotype originated in a woman aged 30 to 39 in good health. Specimen: memory CD4+ T cells sorted from blood. Sample subset: CD45RA-negative fraction. J is TRBJ2-7 and V is TRBV28; D might be TRBD2 (5 bases). The CDR3 sequence: CASSPPAGGPYEQYF. The DNA for the CDR3 is TGTGCCAGCAGTCCCCCCGCGGGCGGGCCCTACGAGCAGTACTTC.